This TCR beta chain appears in the sequencing data of a study of blood T cell repertoires in COVID-19. The CDR3 length is 17 residues. Per the germline V gene, CDR1 is SGHRS and CDR2 is YFSETQ. The V end was cut by 0 bases, the J end by 1 base, with 16 bases between. Original data processing: Estimation of nucleated cell counts was performed using reference gene primer amplification. Clones were read by immunoSEQ multiplex PCR, and TCRdb kept only the in-frame ones, dropping some. The DNA gave D and trimming, while V, J and clone size come from that table. Seen here are about 60,000 clones, 70% to 90% observed once, and the top ten hold roughly an eighth.

J is TRBJ1-1 and V is TRBV5-1; D is ambiguous. This clonotype was obtained from a woman aged 60-75 years with active COVID-19. What was sequenced was peripheral blood. This CDR3 is CASSLEPGWAENTEAFF. DNA of the CDR3: TGCGCCAGCAGCTTGGAGCCTGGCTGGGCAGAGAACACTGAAGCTTTCTTT.